The 5 T cell receptor beta chains given below trace back to one sample, sequenced in a study of blood T cell repertoires in COVID-19. This table comes from immunoSEQ multiplex PCR, and its TCRdb copy is limited to in-frame clones, with some not included. This table holds 150,000 to 200,000 clones, more than 75% found once. Sequenced sample: peripheral blood. The receptors stem from a middle-aged man with active or convalescent COVID-19.

This chain uses TRBV18 with TRBJ2-3; TRBD1 agrees at 7 bases. V was pared by 1 base and J by 1 base, with 2 bases of the junction left unmatched. The CDR3 runs 15 residues. Germline assignment: CDR1 KGHSH and CDR2 LQKENI. The DNA for the CDR3 is TGTGCCAGCTCACCACGTACAGGGGGCACAGATACGCAGTATTTT. This sequence encodes CASSPRTGGTDTQYF.

The chain combines TRBV6-5 with TRBJ2-3; 8 bases align to TRBD1. V dropped 5 bases and J dropped 0; count of bases not matched to a gene: 4. Germline-derived CDR1 and CDR2 are MNHEY and SVGAGI. This CDR3 is 15 amino acids long. For the CDR3, the DNA is TGTGCCAGCAGTCCTCAGGGGGCCAGCACAGATACGCAGTATTTT. It encodes CASSPQGASTDTQYF.

The genes are TRBV11-2 and TRBJ2-7; TRBD2 matches 8 bases. V dropped 1 base and J dropped 7; count of bases not matched to a gene: 6. Germline CDR1 SGHAT, CDR2 FQNNGV. CDR3 length: 14 residues. CDR3 residues: CASSLAGGPGEQYF. CDR3 DNA: TGTGCCAGCAGCTTAGCGGGGGGGCCGGGGGAGCAGTACTTC. Full variable domain (missing parts from reference TRBV11-2 and TRBJ2-7): EAGVAQSPRYKIIEKRQSVAFWCNPISGHATLYWYQQILGQGPKLLIQFQNNGVVDDSQLPKDRFSAERLKGVDSTLKIQPAKLEDSAVYLCASSLAGGPGEQYFGPGTRLTVT.

The chain recombines TRBV18 with TRBJ1-6; 12 bases are a match to TRBD1. Trimming removed 3 bases from V and 7 bases from J; junction bases left unmatched: 10. CDR1 KGHSH and CDR2 LQKENI come from the germline V gene. The CDR3 has 18 residues. The CDR3 loop is CASSPTTGTGGWNSPLHF. The CDR3 region has the DNA TGTGCCAGCTCACCTACCACCGGGACAGGGGGCTGGAATTCACCCCTCCACTTT.

The chain recombines TRBV5-1 with TRBJ2-1, with 8 bases fitting TRBD2. V lost 4 bases, J lost 9 bases, and 15 bases stayed unmatched. The CDR3 has 16 residues. Germline V gene lookup returns CDR1 SGHRS and CDR2 YFSETQ. The CDR3 nucleotides read TGCGCCAGCAGCCTACATACGGGGGGGGCGGCTGGTGAGCAGTTCTTC. The encoded protein is CASSLHTGGAAGEQFF.